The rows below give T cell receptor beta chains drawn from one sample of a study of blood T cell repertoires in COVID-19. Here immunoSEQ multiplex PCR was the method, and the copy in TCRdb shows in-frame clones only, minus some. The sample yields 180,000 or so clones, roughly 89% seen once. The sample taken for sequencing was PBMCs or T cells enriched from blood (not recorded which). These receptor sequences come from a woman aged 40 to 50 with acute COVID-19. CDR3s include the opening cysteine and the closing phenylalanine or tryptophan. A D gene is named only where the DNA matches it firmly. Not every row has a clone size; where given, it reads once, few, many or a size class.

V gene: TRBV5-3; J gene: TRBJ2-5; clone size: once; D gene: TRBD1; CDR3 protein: CARTRGGETGGAGRKETQYF; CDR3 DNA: TGTGCCAGAACTCGGGGTGGGGAGACAGGGGGCGCGGGTCGAAAGGAGACCCAGTACTTC
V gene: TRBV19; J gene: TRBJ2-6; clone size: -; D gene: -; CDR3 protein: CASKWRVTSGANVLTF; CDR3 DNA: TGTGCCAGTAAATGGCGGGTGACCTCTGGGGCCAACGTCCTGACTTTC
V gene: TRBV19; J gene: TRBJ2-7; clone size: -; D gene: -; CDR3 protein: CASSLRQASSYEQYF; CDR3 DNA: TGTGCCAGTAGTCTTCGACAGGCAAGCTCCTACGAGCAGTACTTC
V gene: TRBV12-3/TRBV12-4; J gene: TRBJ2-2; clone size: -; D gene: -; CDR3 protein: CASSSVNTGELFF; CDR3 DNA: TGTGCCAGCAGTTCAGTGAACACCGGGGAGCTGTTTTTT
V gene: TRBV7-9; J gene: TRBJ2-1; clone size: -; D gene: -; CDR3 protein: CASTPGWVYNEQFF; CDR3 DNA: TGTGCCAGCACTCCGGGGTGGGTTTACAATGAGCAGTTCTTC
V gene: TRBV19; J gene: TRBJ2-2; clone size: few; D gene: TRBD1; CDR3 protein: CASSIDLGTGVFNTGELFF; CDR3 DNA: TGTGCCAGTAGTATAGACCTCGGGACAGGGGTCTTTAACACCGGGGAGCTGTTTTTT
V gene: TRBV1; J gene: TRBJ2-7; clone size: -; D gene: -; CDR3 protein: CTSSRTGPRAYEQYF; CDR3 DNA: TGCACCAGCAGCCGGACAGGGCCTAGAGCCTACGAGCAGTACTTC
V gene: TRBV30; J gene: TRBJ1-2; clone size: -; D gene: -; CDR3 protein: CAWSPQGRNYGYTF; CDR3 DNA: TGTGCCTGGAGCCCGCAGGGCAGAAACTATGGCTACACCTTC
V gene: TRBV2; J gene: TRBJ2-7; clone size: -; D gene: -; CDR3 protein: CASMQGTTYEQYF; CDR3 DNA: TGTGCCAGCATGCAGGGAACCACCTACGAGCAGTACTTC
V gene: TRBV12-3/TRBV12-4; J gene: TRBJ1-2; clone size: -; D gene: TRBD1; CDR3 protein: CASSFDRALPGTF; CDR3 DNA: TGTGCCAGCAGTTTTGACAGGGCCCTCCCTGGTACCTTC
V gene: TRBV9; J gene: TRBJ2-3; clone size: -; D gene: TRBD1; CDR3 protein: CASSATGIGDTQYF; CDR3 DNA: TGTGCCAGCAGCGCGACAGGGATAGGAGATACGCAGTATTTT
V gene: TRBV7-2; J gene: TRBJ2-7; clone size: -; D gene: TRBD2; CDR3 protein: CASSSQMGLAGGLEQYF; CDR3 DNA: TGTGCCAGCAGCTCACAGATGGGACTAGCGGGAGGGCTTGAGCAGTACTTC
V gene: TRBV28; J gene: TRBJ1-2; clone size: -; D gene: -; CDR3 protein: CASSPLDNYGYTF; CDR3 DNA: TGTGCCAGCAGCCCCCTAGATAACTATGGCTACACCTTC
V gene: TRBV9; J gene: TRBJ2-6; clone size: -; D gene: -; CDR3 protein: CASSVSGANVLTF; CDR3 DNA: TGTGCCAGCAGCGTGAGTGGGGCCAACGTCCTGACTTTC
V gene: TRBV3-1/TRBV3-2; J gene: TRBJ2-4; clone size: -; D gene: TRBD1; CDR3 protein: CASSRTLDRGLLAKNIQYF; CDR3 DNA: TGTGCCAGCAGCCGCACTTTGGACAGGGGACTGCTAGCCAAAAACATTCAGTACTTC
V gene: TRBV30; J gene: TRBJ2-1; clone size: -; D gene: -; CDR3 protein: CAWSVRRDGNEQFF; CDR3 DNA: TGTGCCTGGAGTGTACGCAGGGATGGCAATGAGCAGTTCTTC
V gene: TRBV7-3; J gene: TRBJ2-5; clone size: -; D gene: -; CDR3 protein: CASSDPAGPQYF; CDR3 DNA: TGTGCCAGCAGCGATCCCGCGGGGCCCCAGTACTTC
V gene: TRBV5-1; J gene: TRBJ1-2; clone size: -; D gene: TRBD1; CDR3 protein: CASARDRDYGYTF; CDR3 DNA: TGCGCCAGCGCCAGAGACAGGGACTATGGCTACACCTTC
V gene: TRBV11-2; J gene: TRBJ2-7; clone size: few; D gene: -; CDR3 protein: CASSPLALSSYEQYF; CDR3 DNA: TGTGCCAGCAGCCCCTTAGCGCTGAGCTCCTACGAGCAGTACTTC
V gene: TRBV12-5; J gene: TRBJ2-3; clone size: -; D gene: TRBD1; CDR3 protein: CASGLTLTGGISTDTQYF; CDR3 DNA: TGTGCTAGTGGTTTGACTTTAACAGGGGGAATTAGCACAGATACGCAGTATTTT
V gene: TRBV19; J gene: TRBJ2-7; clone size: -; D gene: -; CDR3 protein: CASRGGQKGGEQYF; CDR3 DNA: TGTGCCAGTAGAGGGGGACAGAAGGGAGGCGAGCAGTACTTC
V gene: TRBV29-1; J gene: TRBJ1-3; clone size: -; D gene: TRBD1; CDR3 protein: CSVATGAGNTIYF; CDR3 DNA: TGCAGCGTGGCGACAGGGGCTGGAAACACCATATATTTT
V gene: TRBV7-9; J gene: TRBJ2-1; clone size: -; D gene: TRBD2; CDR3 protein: CASSFGTSGHNEQFF; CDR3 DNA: TGTGCCAGCAGCTTCGGGACTAGCGGCCACAATGAGCAGTTCTTC
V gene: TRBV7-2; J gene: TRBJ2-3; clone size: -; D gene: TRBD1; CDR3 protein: CASNLADRGGSQYF; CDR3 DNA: TGTGCCAGCAATCTAGCCGACAGGGGGGGTTCGCAGTATTTT
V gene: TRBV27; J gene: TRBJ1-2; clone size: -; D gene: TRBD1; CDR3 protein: CASSEQGALYGYTF; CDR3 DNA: TGTGCCAGCAGTGAACAGGGGGCGCTTTATGGCTACACCTTC
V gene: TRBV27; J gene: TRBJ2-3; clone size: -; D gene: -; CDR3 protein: CASSFGTKSTDTQYF; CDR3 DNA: TGTGCCAGCAGTTTTGGGACAAAGAGCACAGATACGCAGTATTTT
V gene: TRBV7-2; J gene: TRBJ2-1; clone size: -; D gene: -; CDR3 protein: CASSPGLTSGYEQFF; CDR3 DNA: TGTGCCAGCAGCCCCGGACTAACATCAGGGTACGAGCAGTTCTTC
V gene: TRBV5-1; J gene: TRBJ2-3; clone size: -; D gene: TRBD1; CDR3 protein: CASSVGTGGADTQYF; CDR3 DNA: TGCGCCAGCAGCGTCGGGACAGGGGGAGCAGATACGCAGTATTTT
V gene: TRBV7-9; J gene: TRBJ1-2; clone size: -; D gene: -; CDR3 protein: CASSATAGSSHYGYTF; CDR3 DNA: TGTGCCAGCAGCGCCACGGCAGGCTCTTCCCACTATGGCTACACCTTC
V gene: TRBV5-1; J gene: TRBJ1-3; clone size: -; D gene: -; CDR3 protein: CASSLVIYSVTHSGNTIYF; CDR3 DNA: TGCGCCAGCAGCTTGGTTATTTATTCCGTGACACACTCTGGAAACACCATATATTTT
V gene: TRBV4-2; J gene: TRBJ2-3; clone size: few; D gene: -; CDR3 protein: CASSQDFSGASTQYF; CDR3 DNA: TGTGCCAGCAGCCAAGACTTCTCAGGGGCCAGTACGCAGTATTTT
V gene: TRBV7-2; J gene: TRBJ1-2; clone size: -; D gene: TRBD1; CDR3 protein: CASSLAFETGEDGYTF; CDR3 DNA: TGTGCCAGCAGCTTAGCGTTCGAGACAGGGGAGGATGGCTACACCTTC
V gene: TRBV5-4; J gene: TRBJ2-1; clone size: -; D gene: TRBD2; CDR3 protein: CASSFPSGGAYNEQFF; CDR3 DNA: TGTGCCAGCAGCTTTCCTAGCGGGGGAGCCTACAATGAGCAGTTCTTC
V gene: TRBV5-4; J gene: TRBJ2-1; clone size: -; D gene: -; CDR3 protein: CASSSPGGGNNNEQFF; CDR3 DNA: TGTGCCAGCAGCTCCCCGGGTGGGGGGAACAACAATGAGCAGTTCTTC
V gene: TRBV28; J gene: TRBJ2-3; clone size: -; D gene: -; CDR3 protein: CASKRLAEFTDTQYF; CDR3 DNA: TGTGCCAGCAAGAGGCTAGCCGAATTCACAGATACGCAGTATTTT
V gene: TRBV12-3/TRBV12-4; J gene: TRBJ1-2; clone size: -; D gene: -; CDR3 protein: CAIKPVADYGYTF; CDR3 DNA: TGTGCCATCAAACCGGTGGCGGACTATGGCTACACCTTC
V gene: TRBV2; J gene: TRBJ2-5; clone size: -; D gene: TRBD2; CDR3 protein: CASMGLAGGQETQYF; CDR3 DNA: TGTGCCAGCATGGGACTAGCGGGGGGGCAAGAGACCCAGTACTTC
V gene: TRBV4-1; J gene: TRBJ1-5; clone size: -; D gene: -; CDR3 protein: CASSQGGRGEGRHQPQHF; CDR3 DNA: TGCGCCAGCAGCCAAGGAGGCAGGGGAGAAGGCAGGCATCAGCCCCAGCATTTT
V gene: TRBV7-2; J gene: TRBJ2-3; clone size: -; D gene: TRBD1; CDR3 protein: CASSLVWDRGTDTQYF; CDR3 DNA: TGTGCCAGCAGCTTAGTATGGGACAGGGGTACAGATACGCAGTATTTT
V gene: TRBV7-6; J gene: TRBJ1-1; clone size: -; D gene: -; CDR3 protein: CATGQINTEAFF; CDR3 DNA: TGTGCCACCGGACAGATCAACACTGAAGCTTTCTTT
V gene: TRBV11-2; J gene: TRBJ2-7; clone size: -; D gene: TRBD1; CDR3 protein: CASSPQGQGYGEQYF; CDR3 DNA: TGTGCCAGCAGCCCTCAGGGACAGGGGTACGGCGAGCAGTACTTC